The following is a T cell receptor beta chain sequence with its context. These data come from a study of blood T cell repertoires in COVID-19. Study-wide background: Acute and convalescent COVID-19 samples came from the United States, Italy and Spain. T cells, B-cell-depleted T cells, or PBMCs supplied cDNA or gDNA.

CDR3 length: 19 residues. Trimming took off 5 bases at V and 0 bases at J, with 24 bases between the two ends. Germline V gene sequence: CDR1 SGHNT, CDR2 YENEEA. Original data processing: By means of reference gene primer amplification, nucleated cell counts were estimated. Using immunoSEQ multiplex PCR, the repertoire was profiled, and TCRdb retains in-frame clones only, with some absent. V and J calls and clone size are as listed in that table; D and trimming were resolved from the DNA. The sample lists 100,000 or so clones, 87% occurring once. V and J are TRBV11-3 and TRBJ2-3; weak D call: TRBD2 (5 bases). The sequence derives from a human donor in a cohort sampled during active COVID-19. Sequenced: peripheral blood. The CDR3 DNA reads TGTGCCAGCAGCGGCCACACGGAGACTAAACGAACTAGCACAGATACGCAGTATTTT. It codes for CASSGHTETKRTSTDTQYF.